These 5 T cell receptor beta chains came from one sample sequenced in a study of untreated major depressive disorder. Study-wide results and caveats: Compared with controls, depressed patients showed more TRBV05-01 (Vbeta 5.1) usage in CD4+ T cells.

The table came from immunoSEQ multiplex PCR; TCRdb's copy has only in-frame clones and leaves some out. The table has approximately 24,000 clones, about 89% seen once. Their target antigens are unknown. What was sequenced was CD4+ T cells from PBMCs. Receptors originate from a woman in her twenties or thirties with major depressive disorder.

The chain joins TRBV6-6 to TRBJ1-1, with D maybe TRBD1 (5 bases). V was pared by 4 bases and J by 6 bases, with 9 bases between. There are 12 residues in the CDR3. Germline-derived CDR1 and CDR2 are MNHNY and SVGAGI (reference sequence). CDR3 residues: CASSFQGAEAFF. Written as DNA, the CDR3 is TGTGCCAGCAGTTTCCAGGGCGCTGAAGCTTTCTTT.

The chain links TRBV11-2 to TRBJ1-4; a weak D match, TRBD1 (5 bases). The length of the CDR3 is 15 residues. The germline gives CDR1 SGHAT, CDR2 FQNNGV. V was cut by 5 bases and J by 0 bases, with 10 bases left in between. The CDR3 loop reads CASSRGGTTNEKLFF. In DNA form, the CDR3 reads TGTGCCAGCAGCCGCGGGGGGACAACTAATGAAAAACTGTTTTTT. Together with reference TRBV11-2 and TRBJ1-4, the CDR3 gives the full variable domain: EAGVAQSPRYKIIEKRQSVAFWCNPISGHATLYWYQQILGQGPKLLIQFQNNGVVDDSQLPKDRFSAERLKGVDSTLKIQPAKLEDSAVYLCASSRGGTTNEKLFFGSGTQLSVL.

The chain employs TRBV5-4 and TRBJ2-5, with TRBD2 identical over 8 bases. The CDR3 totals 14 residues. After removal of 2 bases from V and 4 bases from J, the junction contained 4 bases not matched to a gene. Germline assignment: CDR1 SGHNT and CDR2 YYREEE (reference sequence). The CDR3 sequence: CASSLAGVVETQYF. The CDR3 nucleotides read TGTGCCAGCAGCTTAGCGGGAGTAGTAGAGACCCAGTACTTC. Full variable domain (missing parts from reference TRBV5-4 and TRBJ2-5): ETGVTQSPTHLIKTRGQQVTLRCSSQSGHNTVSWYQQALGQGPQFIFQYYREEENGRGNFPPRFSGLQFPNYSSELNVNALELDDSALYLCASSLAGVVETQYFGPGTRLLVL.

This clone was counted only a few times. Within the sample, other DNA sequences also encode this same CDR3. The chain joins TRBV7-6 to TRBJ1-1; D is possibly TRBD1 (5 bases). The CDR3 loop spans 14 amino acids. Germline CDR1 is SGHVS and CDR2 is FNYEAQ. V lost 1 base to trimming and J lost 1 base, with 7 bases between them. This CDR3 reads CASSLGQGNTEAFF. CDR3 bases: TGTGCCAGCAGCTTAGGGCAGGGGAACACTGAAGCTTTCTTT.

The J gene is TRBJ2-7, the V gene TRBV28; 7 nucleotides line up with TRBD2. Unmatched junction bases numbered 15, after V lost 6 bases and J lost 7 bases. Germline loops: CDR1 MDHEN, CDR2 SYDVKM. The CDR3 covers 15 residues. The CDR3 here is CASSRITSGTGEQYF. The CDR3 region has the DNA TGTGCCAGCAGCCGCATTACGAGCGGGACGGGGGAGCAGTACTTC. The full variable domain, completed using reference TRBV28 and TRBJ2-7, is DVKVTQSSRYLVKRTGEKVFLECVQDMDHENMFWYRQDPGLGLRLIYFSYDVKMKEKGDIPEGYSVSREKKERFSLILESASTNQTSMYLCASSRITSGTGEQYFGPGTRLTVT.